These 28 T cell receptor beta chains originate from one sample sequenced in a study of cytomegalovirus exposure and HLA in healthy donors (dated by TCRdb to the late 2010s). Libraries came from the immunoSEQ multiplex PCR assay. For the multiplex PCR, a mixture combining 60 forward primers for TCR Vbeta segments and 13 reverse primers for TCR Jbeta segments was used. TCRdb mirrors the immuneACCESS table, restricted to in-frame sequences. Some clones are absent from its copies; in checked studies, under half trace to an unresolved V gene, and the reason for the others is unknown. Here the sample has 180,000 or so clones; more than 70% occur a single time. 7.7% of the sample belongs to the ten largest clones. Sequenced: PBMCs. Every receptor here comes from a woman aged 40 to 55 in good health and CMV-seropositive.

This chain joins TRBV28 and TRBJ1-1, with no clear D. The CDR3 sequence is 13 residues long. Per germline, CDR1 MDHEN and CDR2 SYDVKM. Trimming took off 9 bases at V and 0 bases at J, with 11 bases between the two ends. Here the CDR3 DNA reads TGTGCCAGTAACCCTTCAGTGAACACTGAAGCTTTCTTT. Amino acids: CASNPSVNTEAFF.

This chain joins TRBV15 and TRBJ2-5, with 7 bases lining up with TRBD2. The J call is uncertain, as TRBJ2-7 better fits the DNA end. Looked up from germline, CDR1 is LNHNV and CDR2 is YYDKDF (reference sequence). The CDR3 sequence is 17 residues long. CDR3 sequence (DNA): TGTGCCACCAGCAGAGAAGGGTCGGGGGGACCGACCTACGAGCAGTACTTC. This gives the protein CATSREGSGGPTYEQYF.

This clone has more than one count but fewer than ten. The chain joins TRBV2 to TRBJ2-1, with D perhaps matching TRBD2 (6 bases). The CDR3 loop spans 15 amino acids. Germline values: CDR1 SNHLY, CDR2 FYNNEI. Between the trimmed V and J ends, which lost 4 bases and 8 bases, there was a span of 18 bases. CDR3 sequence reads: CASSGGWGGQDEQFF. CDR3 coding DNA: TGTGCCAGCAGTGGGGGATGGGGAGGCCAGGATGAGCAGTTCTTC.

The chain uses TRBV6-1 and TRBJ2-1, with D possibly being TRBD2 (5 bases). V lost 4 bases and J 5 bases, leaving 6 bases between the germline ends. Germline loops: CDR1 MNHNS, CDR2 SASEGT. The CDR3 runs to 12 residues. CDR3 bases: TGTGCCAGCAGTGCCGGGAACAATGAGCAGTTCTTC. This sequence encodes CASSAGNNEQFF.

V usage is TRBV27 and J usage is TRBJ2-3; D is ambiguous. The germline CDR1 and CDR2 sequences are MNHEY and SMNVEV (reference sequence). V lost 4 bases and J lost 1, with 6 bases in between. The length of the CDR3 is 13 residues. The CDR3 bases are TGTGCCAGCAGTTACGGAGGCACAGATACGCAGTATTTT. Translating gives CASSYGGTDTQYF.

This clone appeared once. The chain recombines TRBV20-1 with TRBJ2-5; D possibly corresponds to TRBD1 (5 bases). This CDR3 contains 10 residues. V was clipped by 7 bases and J by 3 bases, with 6 bases between them. Looked up from germline, CDR1 is DFQATT and CDR2 is SNEGSKA (reference sequence). CDR3 in amino acids: CSGTKETQYF. In DNA form, the CDR3 reads TGCAGTGGGACAAAAGAGACCCAGTACTTC.

The gene calls are TRBV9 and TRBJ1-2; D unclear. This CDR3 is 12 amino acids long. V shed 2 bases and J shed 7 bases, with 9 bases lying between them. Germline CDR1 is SGDLS and CDR2 is YYNGEE. CDR3 nucleotides: TGTGCCAGCAGCGTTCCCCGGAGTGGCTACACCTTC. Its translation: CASSVPRSGYTF.

The V and J genes are TRBV5-1 and TRBJ2-2, with 11 bases matching TRBD2. V trimming: 5 bases; J trimming: 6 bases; junction bases outside the gene matches: 9. The CDR3 spans 16 residues. CDR1 and CDR2 from the germline V gene are SGHRS and YFSETQ. The CDR3 bases are TGCGCCAGCAGGGCCACTAGCGGGAGTCGGTCCGGGGAGCTGTTTTTT. Its translation is CASRATSGSRSGELFF.

About this clone: Germline is not matched at one junction end, which may reflect a read error. Other DNA sequences from this sample encode an identical CDR3 as well. This rearrangement joins TRBV4-3 to TRBJ2-3; 10 nucleotides line up with TRBD2. Germline V gives CDR1 LGHNA, CDR2 YSLEER. The CDR3 is 16 amino acids. This CDR3 is CASSQDLAGGTDTQYF. For the CDR3, the DNA is TGCGCCAGTAGCCAAGATCTAGCGGGGGGCACAGATACGCAGTATTTT.

The rearrangement links TRBV29-1 to TRBJ1-1; D gene uncertain. CDR1 and CDR2 from the germline V gene are SQVTM and ANQGSEA. The CDR3 contains 14 residues. V lost 1 base and J 5 bases, leaving 14 bases between the germline ends. The CDR3 nucleotides are TGCAGCGTTGAAGGCGGACTTTGGCGGACTGAAGCTTTCTTT. It translates to CSVEGGLWRTEAFF. Using reference TRBV29-1 and TRBJ1-1 for the parts outside the CDR3, the full variable domain is SAVISQKPSRDICQRGTSLTIQCQVDSQVTMMFWYRQQPGQSLTLIATANQGSEATYESGFVIDKFPISRPNLTFSTLTVSNMSPEDSSIYLCSVEGGLWRTEAFFGQGTRLTVV.

In DNA, the CDR3 is TGTGCCACCAGCAGACCCGTAGGAACTCACAGGGCCCATGAGCAGTTCTTC. It is translated as CATSRPVGTHRAHEQFF. The V call is TRBV15, the J call TRBJ2-1; perhaps TRBD1 as D (6 bases). V was clipped by 2 bases and J by 8 bases, with 22 bases between them. The germline V gene has CDR1 LNHNV and CDR2 YYDKDF (reference sequence). This CDR3 spans 17 amino acids.

The chain has TRBV18 and TRBJ2-3, with D perhaps matching TRBD2 (5 bases). This CDR3 spans 15 amino acids. V was shortened by 0 bases and J by 2 bases, with 9 bases between the two germline ends. Germline loops: CDR1 KGHSH, CDR2 LQKENI. The CDR3 region is CASSPPERPTDTQYF. The CDR3 DNA is TGTGCCAGCTCACCACCAGAGCGGCCCACAGATACGCAGTATTTT.

The genes are TRBV27 and TRBJ1-2, with TRBD1 matching over 10 bases. The CDR3 runs to 15 residues. The germline V gene encodes CDR1 MNHEY and CDR2 SMNVEV (reference sequence). Germline trimming cut 6 bases from V and 8 bases from J; bases unmatched to any gene: 12. The CDR3 region has the DNA TGTGCCAGCAGGCCCGCCGGGACAGGGGACAGGGGCTACACCTTC. Protein sequence: CASRPAGTGDRGYTF.

The rearrangement joins TRBV28 to TRBJ1-3; D ambiguous. Germline lookup yields CDR1 MDHEN and CDR2 SYDVKM. This CDR3 is built from 11 residues. Trimming shortened V by 8 bases and J by 8 bases, and 10 bases separated the two germline ends. CDR3 bases: TGTGCCAGCCAGGAAAAAGACACCATATATTTT. It encodes CASQEKDTIYF.

The V call is TRBV7-9, the J call TRBJ2-1; 8 nucleotides match TRBD1. V lost 4 bases and J lost 7; bases outside the gene matches: 6. Germline V gene sequence: CDR1 SEHNR, CDR2 FQNEAQ (reference sequence). The CDR3 has 14 amino acids. CDR3 region: CASSSRRGRNEQFF. As DNA, the CDR3 is TGTGCCAGCAGCTCACGCAGGGGGCGGAATGAGCAGTTCTTC.

The V gene is TRBV28, the J gene TRBJ2-5, with TRBD1 as a possible D gene (7 bases). Trimming shortened V by 6 bases and J by 7 bases, and 21 bases separated the two germline ends. The CDR3 consists of 15 residues. Germline loops: CDR1 MDHEN, CDR2 SYDVKM. The CDR3 sequence: CASSPPGGSSGTQYF. The CDR3 bases are TGTGCCAGCAGCCCTCCAGGGGGGTCGTCCGGGACCCAGTACTTC.

The chain carries TRBV5-4 and TRBJ1-2, with 9 bases lining up with TRBD1. The length of the CDR3 is 14 residues. V lost 4 bases, J lost 5 bases, and 6 bases stayed unmatched. CDR1 SGHNT and CDR2 YYREEE come from the germline V gene (reference sequence). The DNA for the CDR3 is TGTGCCAGCAGCACCGACAGGGGGGCTTATGGCTACACCTTC. Protein: CASSTDRGAYGYTF.

A note on this clone: At one boundary the junction diverges from the germline segment, which might be a read error. The rearrangement links TRBV7-7 to TRBJ1-1, with a weak D call TRBD1 (5 bases). Germline CDR1 and CDR2: SSHAT and FNYEAQ (reference sequence). The CDR3 loop spans 17 amino acids. The chain's CDR3 is CASSLEDGAALNTEAFF. CDR3 nucleotides: TGTGCTAGCAGCTTAGAGGATGGGGCAGCACTGAACACTGAAGCTTTCTTT.

This chain joins TRBV2 and TRBJ1-2; D not resolved. CDR3 length: 15 amino acids. V dropped 7 bases and J dropped 4 bases, with 19 bases sitting between them. Germline lookup yields CDR1 SNHLY and CDR2 FYNNEI. CDR3: CASTLSEAVTYGYTF. The CDR3 DNA reads as TGTGCCAGCACCCTCTCGGAGGCGGTTACCTATGGCTACACCTTC.

This rearrangement joins TRBV28 to TRBJ2-1; TRBD2 agrees at 7 bases. The ends lost 4 bases at V and 1 base at J; junction bases unmatched: 7. Germline V gene data show CDR1 as MDHEN and CDR2 as SYDVKM. The CDR3 is 16 amino acids. The CDR3 nucleotides are TGTGCCAGCAGTTCCTGGCGAGCGGGGTCCTACAATGAGCAGTTCTTC. Protein: CASSSWRAGSYNEQFF. Based on the CDR3 plus reference TRBV28 and TRBJ2-1, the full variable domain is DVKVTQSSRYLVKRTGEKVFLECVQDMDHENMFWYRQDPGLGLRLIYFSYDVKMKEKGDIPEGYSVSREKKERFSLILESASTNQTSMYLCASSSWRAGSYNEQFFGPGTRLTVL.

V is TRBV11-2 and J is TRBJ1-3, with D uncertain. Per the germline V gene, CDR1 is SGHAT and CDR2 is FQNNGV. The CDR3 totals 17 residues. Trimming took off 1 base at V and 0 bases at J, with 13 bases between the two ends. The CDR3 DNA is TGTGCCAGCAGCTTAGGGCCCATTTCGGGCTCTGGAAACACCATATATTTT. Its translation is CASSLGPISGSGNTIYF.

V gene TRBV10-3 combines with J gene TRBJ2-5, with TRBD1 identical over 9 bases. The J call may be mistaken, given a closer DNA end match to TRBJ2-7. The CDR3 contains 17 residues. From germline, CDR1 is ENHRY and CDR2 SYGVKD. This CDR3 reads CAISESMGQGFASEQYF. Here the CDR3 DNA reads TGTGCCATCAGTGAGTCAATGGGACAGGGTTTCGCGTCCGAGCAGTACTTC.

The rearrangement links TRBV28 to TRBJ1-2; maybe TRBD1 (5 bases). V gave up 10 bases and J gave up 7 bases, with 22 bases separating them. The CDR3 runs to 14 residues. The V gene's germline CDR1 is MDHEN and CDR2 SYDVKM. The CDR3 coding sequence is TGTGCCACCAGGGTTAGTAGGGCAGAGGGTGGCTACACCTTC. Its protein is CATRVSRAEGGYTF.

This clone has just one count. This CDR3 is also generated by other DNA sequences in the sample. The genes are TRBV28 and TRBJ2-3; TRBD2 might be the D (6 bases). The CDR3 runs 13 residues. CDR1 is MDHEN, CDR2 SYDVKM, per germline. Trimming took 3 bases from V and 4 from J, leaving 8 bases between them. Here the CDR3 reads CASSLGGADTQYF. CDR3 DNA: TGTGCCAGCAGTTTGGGGGGTGCAGATACGCAGTATTTT.

The genes are TRBV28 and TRBJ2-3; 9 positions match TRBD2. Looked up from germline, CDR1 is MDHEN and CDR2 is SYDVKM. This CDR3 has 15 residues. Trimming at V came to 3 bases and at J to 6 bases, leaving 7 bases not matched to a gene. This CDR3 reads CASSFSSGGQDTQYF. In nucleotides, the CDR3 is TGTGCCAGCAGTTTTTCCAGCGGGGGGCAGGATACGCAGTATTTT.

This clone was recorded once. J is TRBJ2-5 and V is TRBV28; D is unresolved. CDR1 MDHEN and CDR2 SYDVKM come from the germline V gene. Trimming removed 6 bases from V and 4 bases from J, with 15 bases in between. The CDR3 has 14 residues. CDR3 in DNA: TGTGCCAGCAGCACCCAGGTTTTTGCAGAGACCCAGTACTTC. The encoded protein is CASSTQVFAETQYF.

The rearrangement joins TRBV19 to TRBJ2-3; D not certain. The CDR3 length is 14 residues. Trimming cost V 11 bases and J 0 bases, with 15 bases left between them. From germline, CDR1 is LNHDA and CDR2 SQIVND (reference sequence). CDR3 residues: CAVSRAASTDTQYF. As DNA, the CDR3 is TGTGCCGTTTCGCGTGCCGCTAGCACAGATACGCAGTATTTT.

Comments on this clone: The sample carries other DNA sequences with the same CDR3. This sequence joins TRBV6-5 and TRBJ2-7; weak D call: TRBD2 (5 bases). This CDR3 has 12 residues. V lost 5 bases, J lost 7 bases, and 12 bases lay in between. Germline values: CDR1 MNHEY, CDR2 SVGAGI. The CDR3 DNA follows: TGTGCCAGCAGTCCTCGGACGGGAGAGCAGTACTTC. Protein sequence: CASSPRTGEQYF.